This is a list of T cell receptor beta chains from one sample in a study of a mutant IDH1 vaccine in newly diagnosed glioma. Their recognized antigens are unknown. Repertoires were generated with immunoSEQ multiplex PCR, while TCRdb's copy carries only in-frame clones and drops some. The table records around 54,000 clones, around 83% of them present only once. Sequencing used PBMCs, obtained from a glioma patient whose treatment included an IDH1 peptide vaccine. The receptor source for this set is a woman between 50 and 59 years old with glioma. The CDR3 runs from the conserved cysteine through the conserved F or W. The order of the fields is J gene, clone size, D gene, V gene, CDR3 DNA, CDR3 protein. A D gene is named only where the DNA matches it firmly. Size tells how often a clone was seen (once, few, many) or the class of an expanded clone, and some rows leave it out.

TRBJ2-5	.	TRBD2	TRBV6-5	TGTGCCAGCAGTTACTCCCGCGGGGGCCAAGAGACCCAGTACTTC	CASSYSRGGQETQYF
TRBJ2-5	.	TRBD1	TRBV9	TGTGCCAGCAGCGGGACAGGGGGCGGACAGACCCAGTACTTC	CASSGTGGGQTQYF
TRBJ1-1	.	TRBD1	TRBV11-3	TGTGCCAGCAGCAGAGACAGGGACACTGAAGCTTTCTTT	CASSRDRDTEAFF
TRBJ1-1	few	.	TRBV5-4	TGTGCCAGCAGAACGAACACTGAAGCTTTCTTT	CASRTNTEAFF
TRBJ2-1	.	.	TRBV27	TGTGCCAGCCGCCCGGTGACCTACAATGAGCAGTTCTTC	CASRPVTYNEQFF
TRBJ1-1	.	.	TRBV11-2	TGTGCCAGCAGCCTCCGTCGGGACACTGAAGCTTTCTTT	CASSLRRDTEAFF
TRBJ2-3	.	.	TRBV10-3	TGTGCCATCAGTGACCGTGGGGGGGGGCTGTCAGATACGCAGTATTTT	CAISDRGGGLSDTQYF
TRBJ1-1	.	.	TRBV6-5	TGTGCCAGCAGACCGGGACACCCGAACACTGAAGCTTTCTTT	CASRPGHPNTEAFF
TRBJ2-7	once	.	TRBV6-1	TGTGCCAGCACAAGGGGGGTTGAGCAGTACTTC	CASTRGVEQYF
TRBJ2-7	few	TRBD1	TRBV9	TGTGCCAGCAGCCTGGGACAGGGCACCTACGAGCAGTACTTC	CASSLGQGTYEQYF
TRBJ2-7	.	TRBD1	TRBV6-5	TGTGCCAGCAGCCAGGACAGGTACGAGCAGTACTTC	CASSQDRYEQYF
TRBJ2-1	.	.	TRBV5-1	TGCGCCAGCAGCCCTGACGTTCTGGAGCAGTTCTTC	CASSPDVLEQFF
TRBJ2-2	.	.	TRBV27	TGTGCCAGCAGTTTTTCCACCGGGGAGCTGTTTTTT	CASSFSTGELFF
TRBJ2-2	few	.	TRBV4-3	TGCGCCAGCAGCCAAGATTCCTCCTCGAACACCGGGGAGCTGTTTTTT	CASSQDSSSNTGELFF
TRBJ1-1	.	.	TRBV7-9	TGTGCCAGCAGCTCATCCGGACAGTTCACTGAAGCTTTCTTT	CASSSSGQFTEAFF
TRBJ1-1	.	.	TRBV27	TGTGCCAGCAGCCTACTGAGATTCAACACTGAAGCTTTCTTT	CASSLLRFNTEAFF
TRBJ2-7	.	TRBD2	TRBV4-3	TGCGCCAGCAGCCAAGAGAGTGTGAGACTAGCGGGGCTCTACGAGCAGTACTTC	CASSQESVRLAGLYEQYF
TRBJ1-2	few	.	TRBV28	TGTGCCAGCAGTCCACAGGGCCTCTCACTCTATGGCTACACCTTC	CASSPQGLSLYGYTF
TRBJ2-7	.	.	TRBV6-1	TGTGCCAGCAGCACCCCAGGGGCGGACGTCGAGCAGTACTTC	CASSTPGADVEQYF
TRBJ2-7	.	.	TRBV6-1	TGTGCCAGCAGGGGGTTCTCCTACGAGCAGTACTTC	CASRGFSYEQYF
TRBJ2-7	.	TRBD1	TRBV28	TGTGCCAGCAGTTCCCCGACAGGGGGGGCCTACGAGCAGTACTTC	CASSSPTGGAYEQYF
TRBJ2-3	.	.	TRBV7-9	TGTGCCAGCAGCCCGGGGCAGTCTAGCACAGATACGCAGTATTTT	CASSPGQSSTDTQYF
TRBJ2-3	.	.	TRBV14	TGTGCCAGCAGCCGGTTCGCGACCCCCACAGATACGCAGTATTTT	CASSRFATPTDTQYF